The 8 T cell receptor beta chains below were found in one sample sequenced in a study of cytomegalovirus exposure and HLA in healthy donors. The PCR had 60 Vbeta and 13 Jbeta primers. Data came from immunoSEQ multiplex PCR; TCRdb stores just in-frame clones and leaves some out. The sample consists of about 100,000 clones, under 85% of them appearing once. The sequencing input was PBMCs. The receptor source for this set is a man aged 45-65 years in good health and CMV-seropositive.

The chain is built from TRBV5-1 and TRBJ2-7, with 7 nucleotides matching TRBD1. The germline CDR1 and CDR2 sequences are SGHRS and YFSETQ. V gave up 0 bases and J gave up 0 bases; unmatched junction bases: 9. The CDR3 length is 17 residues. The DNA for the CDR3 is TGCGCCAGCAGCTTGGACAGGGGACGGACTCACTCCTACGAGCAGTACTTC. Protein sequence: CASSLDRGRTHSYEQYF.

The chain joins TRBV29-1 to TRBJ2-7, with a possible D match to TRBD1 (5 bases). The length of the CDR3 is 13 residues. V lost 4 bases to trimming and J lost 4 bases, with 14 bases between them. Germline CDR1 SQVTM, CDR2 ANQGSEA. The CDR3, as DNA: TGCAGCGTTGTGGGGCCCGACACATACGAGCAGTACTTC. This codes for CSVVGPDTYEQYF.

This clone was observed a handful of times. The CDR3 nucleotides read TGTGCCTGGAGTGCGGACCTTGGGACTCTCAGTGGCTACACCTTC. This sequence encodes CAWSADLGTLSGYTF. The gene calls are TRBV30 and TRBJ1-2; D perhaps matches TRBD1 (5 bases). CDR3 length: 15 amino acids. Trimming left V 1 base short and J 7 bases short, with 19 bases between. Per the germline V gene, CDR1 is GTSNPN and CDR2 is SVGIG (reference sequence).

The chain uses TRBV21-1 and TRBJ2-7; TRBD2 is taken as the D call from the table, unchecked against the DNA. TRBV21-1 has pseudogene status. CDR3 length equals 19 residues. CDR3 residues: CASRELEPDRTGLSYEQYF. Here the CDR3 DNA reads TGTGCCAGCAGGGAACTAGAACCTGATAGAACGGGTCTCTCCTACGAGCAGTACTTC.

This chain joins TRBV7-2 and TRBJ1-3; 8 bases fit TRBD1. Germline CDR1 SGHTA, CDR2 FQGNSA. The CDR3 is 14 residues long. Unmatched junction bases numbered 8, after V lost 5 bases and J lost 8 bases. The CDR3 spells CASSPAGGIDTIYF. CDR3 sequence (DNA): TGTGCCAGCAGCCCTGCAGGGGGCATTGACACCATATATTTT.

The chain links TRBV13 to TRBJ2-7; possible D gene TRBD2, 7 bases. CDR3 size: 16 residues. Germline assignment: CDR1 PRHDT and CDR2 FYEKMQ (reference sequence). The V gene lost 1 base and the J gene lost 3 bases, with 16 bases spanning the gap. CDR3 loop: CASSLDRGAAFYEQYF. The CDR3 nucleotides are TGTGCCAGCAGCTTAGACCGGGGGGCAGCATTCTACGAGCAGTACTTC.

The rearrangement uses TRBV27 and TRBJ2-7, with D perhaps TRBD1 (8 bases). CDR1 and CDR2 (germline): MNHEY, SMNVEV (reference sequence). The ends were cut back, 6 bases at V and 3 bases at J, with 18 bases in the middle. This CDR3 has 15 amino acids. CDR3: CASSLRGDRSYEQYF. CDR3 coding DNA: TGTGCCAGCAGCCTACGGGGGGACAGGAGCTACGAGCAGTACTTC.

The chain has TRBV7-9 and TRBJ2-3; unclear D gene. V was shortened by 5 bases and J by 1 base, with 4 bases between the two germline ends. The CDR3 consists of 12 residues. Germline V gene lookup returns CDR1 SEHNR and CDR2 FQNEAQ (reference sequence). CDR3 loop: CASSGRTDTQYF. The CDR3 bases are TGTGCCAGCAGCGGCCGCACAGATACGCAGTATTTT.